These 26 T cell receptor beta chains were sequenced from one sample in a study of shared clonotypes between healthy human individuals. CD45RO-negative CD8 cells positively selected for CCR7 made up the naive population, which excluded terminally differentiated effector memory CD45RA+ cells. Sequenced by immunoSEQ multiplex PCR; TCRdb stores in-frame clones only, minus some. The table lists about 2.1 million clones, just over 90% of them singletons, with more than 1.5% in the top ten. Material for sequencing was naive CD8+ T cells from PBMCs. These receptors were collected from a man aged 18-30 years in good health. Some clones in this sample may be carry-over from other donors' samples.

V and J are TRBV19 and TRBJ2-7; a weak D match, TRBD1 (5 bases). V shed 0 bases and J shed 6 bases, with 15 bases lying between them. This CDR3 contains 15 residues. CDR1 LNHDA and CDR2 SQIVND come from the germline V gene (reference sequence). CDR3 amino acids: CASSIDRSGLSEQYF. DNA for the CDR3: TGTGCCAGTAGTATAGACCGCTCAGGGCTTAGCGAGCAGTACTTC.

The genes are TRBV28 and TRBJ2-4; the match to TRBD1 covers 9 bases. Germline CDR1 is MDHEN and CDR2 is SYDVKM. The ends lost 6 bases at V and 2 bases at J; junction bases unmatched: 8. This CDR3 is 16 amino acids long. CDR3 protein: CASRPSGQGTKNIQYF. The CDR3 DNA follows: TGTGCCAGCAGACCCTCGGGACAGGGCACCAAAAACATTCAGTACTTC.

The chain carries TRBV4-1 and TRBJ1-1; D not resolved. The germline V and J ends were trimmed by 3 bases and 5 bases, with 16 bases remaining between them. Germline V CDR1 and CDR2: MGHRA, YSYEKL. The CDR3 contains 15 residues. Here the CDR3 reads CASSHPHTGYTEAFF. Written as DNA, the CDR3 is TGCGCCAGCAGCCACCCCCACACGGGGTATACTGAAGCTTTCTTT.

The chain joins TRBV11-2 to TRBJ1-3, with D possibly matching TRBD1 (5 bases). CDR3 length equals 15 residues. Germline loops: CDR1 SGHAT, CDR2 FQNNGV. The germline V and J ends were trimmed by 5 bases and 0 bases, with 11 bases remaining between them. The DNA of the CDR3 is TGTGCCAGCAGCCCGGGACGAGGCTCTGGAAACACCATATATTTT. It yields the protein CASSPGRGSGNTIYF. The full variable domain, with the rest looked up from reference TRBV11-2 and TRBJ1-3, is EAGVAQSPRYKIIEKRQSVAFWCNPISGHATLYWYQQILGQGPKLLIQFQNNGVVDDSQLPKDRFSAERLKGVDSTLKIQPAKLEDSAVYLCASSPGRGSGNTIYFGEGSWLTVV.

The chain joins TRBV4-1 to TRBJ2-2; the D is unclear. There are 19 residues in the CDR3. V was shortened by 2 bases and J by 6 bases, with 25 bases between the two germline ends. The germline V gene encodes CDR1 MGHRA and CDR2 YSYEKL. CDR3 residues: CASSQMAGLQKLISGELFF. In DNA form, the CDR3 reads TGCGCCAGCAGCCAAATGGCAGGCCTTCAGAAATTAATTTCCGGGGAGCTGTTTTTT.

V gene TRBV6-6 combines with J gene TRBJ1-5; 7 nucleotides agree with TRBD1. Germline CDR1 MNHNY, CDR2 SVGAGI (reference sequence). CDR3 size: 15 residues. Trimming at V came to 7 bases and at J to 9 bases, leaving 15 bases not matched to a gene. The CDR3 nucleotides read TGTGCCAGCAACGACAGGGTCCGGATACCGGGGCCCCAGCATTTT. Translated, it gives CASNDRVRIPGPQHF.

The V call is TRBV7-9, the J call TRBJ1-1; D possibly corresponds to TRBD1 (6 bases). V dropped 4 bases and J dropped 6 bases, with 18 bases sitting between them. The CDR3 has 15 residues. Germline V gene sequence: CDR1 SEHNR, CDR2 FQNEAQ (reference sequence). The CDR3 reads CASSSTQGRKAEAFF. The CDR3 DNA reads as TGTGCCAGCAGCTCCACTCAGGGGAGGAAGGCTGAAGCTTTCTTT.

The CDR3 is CASSQGYGYEQYF. As DNA, the CDR3 is TGTGCCAGCAGCCAAGGTTACGGCTACGAGCAGTACTTC. V usage is TRBV14 and J usage is TRBJ2-7; D ambiguous. V was clipped by 1 base and J by 3 bases, with 7 bases between them. This CDR3 spans 13 amino acids. Germline V CDR1 and CDR2: SGHDN, FVKESK.

This clone was observed once. The chain has TRBV10-3 and TRBJ1-1, with 7 bases identical to TRBD1. This CDR3 contains 15 residues. The germline CDR1 and CDR2 sequences are ENHRY and SYGVKD. V was pared by 10 bases and J by 0 bases, with 11 bases of the junction left unmatched. The CDR3 loop reads CATLIRQGMNTEAFF. CDR3 sequence (DNA): TGTGCCACCCTAATTAGACAGGGAATGAACACTGAAGCTTTCTTT.

The CDR3: CASSIDRENPLDGELFF. The CDR3 DNA is TGTGCCAGCAGCATTGACAGGGAGAACCCCTTGGACGGGGAGCTGTTTTTT. The rearrangement joins TRBV11-2 to TRBJ2-2, with 7 bases aligning to TRBD1. Germline assignment: CDR1 SGHAT and CDR2 FQNNGV. V lost 5 bases, J lost 7 bases, and 16 bases stayed unmatched. CDR3 length: 17 amino acids.

On this clone: The sample contains more than one DNA sequence encoding this CDR3. V is TRBV11-2 and J is TRBJ2-5, with 13 bases aligning to TRBD2. Germline V gene sequence: CDR1 SGHAT, CDR2 FQNNGV. The CDR3 loop spans 15 amino acids. The V segment lost 0 bases and the J segment 5 bases; nucleotides outside the gene matches: 0. The CDR3 spells CASSLELAGGETQYF. The CDR3 region has the DNA TGTGCCAGCAGCTTAGAACTAGCGGGGGGGGAGACCCAGTACTTC.

V is TRBV27 and J is TRBJ2-5; possible D gene TRBD1, 6 bases. CDR3 length equals 15 residues. Germline CDR1 and CDR2: MNHEY and SMNVEV (reference sequence). V lost 5 bases and J lost 0, with 13 bases in between. CDR3 sequence reads: CASSRRGQNQETQYF. CDR3 in DNA: TGTGCCAGCAGTCGCAGGGGACAAAACCAAGAGACCCAGTACTTC.

This chain uses TRBV19 with TRBJ2-1; weak D call: TRBD2 (6 bases). V was pared by 4 bases and J by 2 bases, with 9 bases between. Germline CDR1 LNHDA, CDR2 SQIVND (reference sequence). CDR3 length: 14 residues. The CDR3 DNA reads as TGTGCCAGTAGTAACGGCGGGGCCTACAATGAGCAGTTCTTC. Translating it yields CASSNGGAYNEQFF.

This chain's CDR3 is CASSPRDRESQPQHF. The CDR3 bases are TGTGCCAGTTCACCTAGGGACAGGGAGAGTCAGCCCCAGCATTTT. J is TRBJ1-5 and V is TRBV19; 9 bases fit TRBD1. The germline CDR1 and CDR2 sequences are LNHDA and SQIVND (reference sequence). The CDR3 consists of 15 residues. V was clipped by 8 bases and J by 6 bases; unmatched bases: 11.

This clone was counted a single time. The rearrangement joins TRBV28 to TRBJ1-2; D unclear. Between the trimmed V and J ends, which lost 5 bases and 8 bases, there was a span of 12 bases. The CDR3 runs 12 residues. Per the germline V gene, CDR1 is MDHEN and CDR2 is SYDVKM. CDR3 sequence: CASSSSPGGYTF. CDR3 DNA: TGTGCCAGCAGTAGTAGCCCGGGGGGCTACACCTTC.

V and J are TRBV9 and TRBJ1-3, with 8 bases identical to TRBD1. CDR1 and CDR2 from the germline V gene are SGDLS and YYNGEE. The CDR3 is made up of 16 amino acids. The trim removed 4 bases at V and 0 bases at J, leaving 6 bases unmatched. CDR3 in DNA: TGTGCCAGCAGCTTTGCCGGGACAGGCTCTGGAAACACCATATATTTT. It is translated as CASSFAGTGSGNTIYF.

The J gene is TRBJ1-1, the V gene TRBV7-2; D not resolved. Per germline, CDR1 SGHTA and CDR2 FQGNSA. V gave up 0 bases and J gave up 0 bases, with 20 bases separating them. The CDR3 has 19 amino acids. The CDR3 region has the DNA TGTGCCAGCAGCTTAGCAAGGTTTGTGGCAGTTAACATGAACACTGAAGCTTTCTTT. Translating it yields CASSLARFVAVNMNTEAFF.

V gene TRBV28 combines with J gene TRBJ2-3; TRBD2 matches 9 bases. CDR3 length: 17 amino acids. From germline, CDR1 is MDHEN and CDR2 SYDVKM. The V gene end was trimmed by 3 bases and the J gene end by 4 bases; junction bases not matched to a gene: 11. The CDR3 is CASSFPMVAGESDTQYF. The DNA for the CDR3 is TGTGCCAGCAGTTTTCCAATGGTAGCGGGAGAATCAGATACGCAGTATTTT.

About this clone: This CDR3 is also generated by other DNA sequences in the sample. CDR3 sequence (DNA): TGCGCCAGCAGGGGGGACAGATCCTACGAGCAGTACTTC. Amino acid sequence: CASRGDRSYEQYF. J is TRBJ2-7 and V is TRBV10-2, with TRBD1 matching 7 bases. CDR1 and CDR2 from the germline V gene are WSHSY and SAAADI. The CDR3 totals 13 residues. With 6 bases clipped from V and 1 base from J, the junction kept 3 bases outside the gene matches.

This chain uses TRBV11-2 with TRBJ2-7; D unclear. In germline, CDR1 is SGHAT, CDR2 FQNNGV. Trimming pared 0 bases from V and 5 bases from J, leaving 14 bases between. The CDR3 has 15 residues. This chain's CDR3 is CASSLEWSPTNEQYF. The CDR3 DNA reads as TGTGCCAGCAGCTTAGAGTGGAGCCCCACCAACGAGCAGTACTTC.

The chain links TRBV27 to TRBJ1-1; 9 bases align to TRBD1. Germline V lookup: CDR1 MNHEY, CDR2 SMNVEV (reference sequence). Germline trimming cut 7 bases from V and 3 bases from J; bases unmatched to any gene: 3. The CDR3 loop spans 13 amino acids. The CDR3 DNA sequence: TGTGCCAGCACGGGACAGGGACACACTGAAGCTTTCTTT. Its protein is CASTGQGHTEAFF.

The chain carries TRBV27 and TRBJ2-3, with 8 nucleotides matching TRBD2. Germline V gene data show CDR1 as MNHEY and CDR2 as SMNVEV (reference sequence). The CDR3 consists of 14 residues. With 4 bases clipped from V and 4 bases from J, the junction kept 4 bases outside the gene matches. CDR3: CASSYGRASDTQYF. CDR3 nucleotides: TGTGCCAGCAGTTACGGGAGGGCCTCAGATACGCAGTATTTT.

The gene calls are TRBV6-1 and TRBJ2-7; 9 bases agree with TRBD2. V dropped 7 bases and J dropped 3; count of bases not matched to a gene: 10. The germline V gene has CDR1 MNHNS and CDR2 SASEGT. The CDR3 extends over 15 amino acids. CDR3 protein: CASNPLAGAYYEQYF. Here the CDR3 DNA reads TGTGCCAGCAACCCATTAGCGGGAGCCTACTACGAGCAGTACTTC.

In its sample, this clone was seen once. The rearrangement links TRBV7-9 to TRBJ2-1; 9 bases are shared with TRBD1. The CDR3 has 11 residues. Trimming took 6 bases from V and 14 from J; bases not matched to a gene: 5. Germline values: CDR1 SEHNR, CDR2 FQNEAQ (reference sequence). The CDR3, as DNA: TGTGCCAGCAGTCAGACAGGGGGAGAGTTCTTC. Residues: CASSQTGGEFF.

The rearrangement joins TRBV6-5 to TRBJ1-2; 8 bases map to TRBD1. Unmatched junction bases numbered 9, after V lost 4 bases and J lost 8 bases. This CDR3 has 14 residues. CDR1 and CDR2 from the germline V gene are MNHEY and SVGAGI. The CDR3 loop reads CASSSKDRDWGYTF. The CDR3 region has the DNA TGTGCCAGCAGTTCCAAGGACAGGGACTGGGGCTACACCTTC.

A word on this clone: The same CDR3 is also encoded by other DNA sequences in this sample. The rearrangement links TRBV5-1 to TRBJ1-2; perhaps TRBD1 as D (6 bases). The CDR3 runs 13 residues. V lost 5 bases and J lost 3, with 11 bases in between. In germline, CDR1 is SGHRS, CDR2 YFSETQ. The CDR3, as DNA: TGCGCCAGCAGACTAGGGGGGGACTATGGCTACACCTTC. Translating gives CASRLGGDYGYTF.